Following are 22 T cell receptor beta chains from one sample sequenced in a study of cytomegalovirus exposure and HLA in healthy donors. 13 Jbeta primers and 60 Vbeta primers were used for the PCR. Repertoires were generated with immunoSEQ multiplex PCR, while TCRdb's copy carries only in-frame clones and drops some. Of 200,000 or so clones in the sample, roughly four fifths were seen once. Material for sequencing was PBMCs. These receptors all stem from a girl aged 2-9 years in good health and CMV-seronegative.

CDR3 sequence: CASSSDRDSGNTIYF. CDR3 in DNA: TGTGCCAGCAGCTCCGACAGGGACTCTGGAAACACCATATATTTT. The V and J genes are TRBV27 and TRBJ1-3, with TRBD1 matching 7 bases. V shed 6 bases and J 0 bases; nucleotides not matched to a gene: 5. In germline, CDR1 is MNHEY, CDR2 SMNVEV (reference sequence). The CDR3 consists of 15 residues.

This clone occurred a few times. This rearrangement joins TRBV10-2 to TRBJ2-7, with TRBD1 as a possible D gene (6 bases). V was cut by 4 bases and J by 2 bases, with 9 bases left in between. Germline V gene sequence: CDR1 WSHSY, CDR2 SAAADI. The CDR3 has 13 residues. This CDR3 is CASSVDSPYEQYF. CDR3 coding DNA: TGCGCCAGCAGTGTGGACAGTCCCTACGAGCAGTACTTC.

The V call is TRBV10-2, the J call TRBJ2-3; TRBD2 matches 12 bases. The germline V gene encodes CDR1 WSHSY and CDR2 SAAADI. With V trimmed by 4 bases and J by 2 bases, 13 bases remained unmatched. The CDR3 sequence is 19 residues long. The DNA of the CDR3 is TGCGCCAGCAGTGTCCAGCCTAGCGGGAGGGGTGGGCACACAGATACGCAGTATTTT. It encodes CASSVQPSGRGGHTDTQYF.

The V gene is TRBV2, the J gene TRBJ1-6; D is unclear. Germline values: CDR1 SNHLY, CDR2 FYNNEI. Trimming shortened V by 1 base and J by 8 bases, and 12 bases separated the two germline ends. CDR3 length: 15 amino acids. The CDR3 here is CASSEGPLADSPLHF. CDR3 sequence (DNA): TGTGCCAGCAGTGAAGGGCCCTTAGCCGATTCACCCCTCCACTTT.

The genes are TRBV2 and TRBJ2-7; D uncertain. V was trimmed by 6 bases and J by 5 bases, leaving 17 bases between them. CDR1 is SNHLY, CDR2 FYNNEI, per germline. The CDR3 has 14 residues. The CDR3 here is CASSSYTVVDEQYF. CDR3 sequence (DNA): TGTGCCAGCAGCTCTTATACTGTAGTGGACGAGCAGTACTTC.

Of note for this clone: The sample has other DNA sequences that encode this CDR3 too. The chain links TRBV15 to TRBJ1-5; 9 bases line up with TRBD1. Germline V CDR1 and CDR2: LNHNV, YYDKDF (reference sequence). CDR3 length: 14 amino acids. The V gene end was trimmed by 3 bases and the J gene end by 9 bases; junction bases not matched to a gene: 6. The DNA of the CDR3 is TGTGCCACCAGCAGGGACAGGGGCCCGTGGCCCCAGCATTTT. Its protein product is CATSRDRGPWPQHF.

The chain employs TRBV19 and TRBJ2-5; weak D call: TRBD1 (6 bases). V lost 6 bases and J 5 bases, leaving 13 bases between the germline ends. Germline V gene sequence: CDR1 LNHDA, CDR2 SQIVND (reference sequence). The CDR3 consists of 13 residues. DNA for the CDR3: TGTGCCAGTAGGGGGGCGGTTCTGGAGACCCAGTACTTC. Its protein is CASRGAVLETQYF. Based on the CDR3 plus reference TRBV19 and TRBJ2-5, the full variable domain is DGGITQSPKYLFRKEGQNVTLSCEQNLNHDAMYWYRQDPGQGLRLIYYSQIVNDFQKGDIAEGYSVSREKKESFPLTVTSAQKNPTAFYLCASRGAVLETQYFGPGTRLLVL.

The chain joins TRBV30 to TRBJ1-1; D not certain. Germline V lookup: CDR1 GTSNPN, CDR2 SVGIG (reference sequence). The CDR3 length is 15 residues. The ends were cut back, 3 bases at V and 0 bases at J, with 14 bases in the middle. The CDR3 DNA reads as TGTGCCTGGAGAGCCCCGATGCGGATGAACACTGAAGCTTTCTTT. It specifies CAWRAPMRMNTEAFF.

The chain joins TRBV5-1 to TRBJ2-2; 7 nucleotides line up with TRBD1. Per germline, CDR1 SGHRS and CDR2 YFSETQ. V lost 3 bases and J lost 0; bases outside the gene matches: 8. This CDR3 region has 17 residues. Here the CDR3 DNA reads TGCGCCAGCAGCTGGGTGACAGGGTTCGCGAACACCGGGGAGCTGTTTTTT. It yields the protein CASSWVTGFANTGELFF. The whole variable domain, filled in from reference TRBV5-1 and TRBJ2-2, reads KAGVTQTPRYLIKTRGQQVTLSCSPISGHRSVSWYQQTPGQGLQFLFEYFSETQRNKGNFPGRFSGRQFSNSRSEMNVSTLELGDSALYLCASSWVTGFANTGELFFGEGSRLTVL.

V gene TRBV2 combines with J gene TRBJ2-7; 7 nucleotides match TRBD2. J lost 3 bases, V lost 7 bases, and 9 bases had no gene match. The CDR3 spans 14 residues. Germline V gene sequence: CDR1 SNHLY, CDR2 FYNNEI. The CDR3 protein is CASTRTRGDYEQYF. The CDR3 DNA reads as TGTGCCAGCACTAGGACTAGGGGTGACTACGAGCAGTACTTC. Filled out from reference TRBV2 and TRBJ2-7, the complete variable domain reads EPEVTQTPSHQVTQMGQEVILRCVPISNHLYFYWYRQILGQKVEFLVSFYNNEISEKSEIFDDQFSVERPDGSNFTLKIRSTKLEDSAMYFCASTRTRGDYEQYFGPGTRLTVT.

The chain has TRBV6-1 and TRBJ1-1, with D tentatively TRBD1 (5 bases). The CDR3 has 13 residues. Trimming removed 7 bases from V and 3 bases from J, with 12 bases in between. The germline V gene encodes CDR1 MNHNS and CDR2 SASEGT. The CDR3 here is CASTREGDTEAFF. In DNA form, the CDR3 reads TGTGCCAGCACCCGCGAAGGGGACACTGAAGCTTTCTTT.

The V and J genes are TRBV11-1 and TRBJ2-7, with TRBD2 matching over 7 bases. V lost 2 bases to trimming and J lost 4 bases; unmatched junction nucleotides: 8. In germline, CDR1 is SGHAT, CDR2 FQDESV (reference sequence). The CDR3 sequence is 15 residues long. For the CDR3, the DNA is TGTGCCAGCAGCTTAAATAGAGGCGGGAGTTACGAGCAGTACTTC. Its protein product is CASSLNRGGSYEQYF. Based on the CDR3 plus reference TRBV11-1 and TRBJ2-7, the full variable domain is EAEVAQSPRYKITEKSQAVAFWCDPISGHATLYWYRQILGQGPELLVQFQDESVVDDSQLPKDRFSAERLKGVDSTLKIQPAELGDSAMYLCASSLNRGGSYEQYFGPGTRLTVT.

The chain has TRBV5-6 and TRBJ1-1; possibly TRBD1 for D (5 bases). The CDR3 is 15 amino acids. Looked up from germline, CDR1 is SGHDT and CDR2 is YYEEEE. V was pared by 4 bases and J by 0 bases, with 13 bases between. CDR3 nucleotide sequence: TGTGCCAGCAGCGCCTTATCGACAGTGAACACTGAAGCTTTCTTT. It is translated as CASSALSTVNTEAFF.

This clone has only one observation. The genes are TRBV9 and TRBJ1-2; unclear D gene. CDR1 is SGDLS, CDR2 YYNGEE, per germline. CDR3 size: 14 residues. Trimming removed 0 bases at V and 1 base at J, with 7 bases between. The CDR3 loop reads CASSVGQDNYGYTF. For the CDR3, the DNA is TGTGCCAGCAGCGTAGGTCAGGATAACTATGGCTACACCTTC. Looking up the rest from reference TRBV9 and TRBJ1-2 gives the full variable domain: DSGVTQTPKHLITATGQRVTLRCSPRSGDLSVYWYQQSLDQGLQFLIQYYNGEERAKGNILERFSAQQFPDLHSELNLSSLELGDSALYFCASSVGQDNYGYTFGSGTRLTVV.

This chain connects TRBV7-6 to TRBJ1-4, with D uncertain. The V end was cut by 5 bases, the J end by 8 bases, with 18 bases between. This CDR3 is built from 15 residues. Germline CDR1 is SGHVS and CDR2 is FNYEAQ. The CDR3 DNA follows: TGTGCCAGCAGCGTTAGTTCGGCGGGTACCGAAAAACTGTTTTTT. Protein sequence: CASSVSSAGTEKLFF.

The V call is TRBV19, the J call TRBJ2-3; no clear D gene. Trimming cost V 5 bases and J 2 bases, with 5 bases left between them. Germline lookup yields CDR1 LNHDA and CDR2 SQIVND (reference sequence). The CDR3 length is 12 residues. CDR3 sequence reads: CASSVNTDTQYF. Written as DNA, the CDR3 is TGTGCCAGTAGTGTAAACACAGATACGCAGTATTTT.

This clone came up a few times. V is TRBV2 and J is TRBJ2-1; D is possibly TRBD1 (6 bases). The CDR3 sequence is 14 residues long. V dropped 6 bases and J dropped 6 bases, with 15 bases sitting between them. Germline V gives CDR1 SNHLY, CDR2 FYNNEI. CDR3 residues: CASRELTGVNEQFF. In DNA, the CDR3 is TGTGCCAGCAGAGAATTGACAGGAGTCAATGAGCAGTTCTTC.

This chain uses TRBV20-1 with TRBJ1-2, with D perhaps matching TRBD1 (6 bases). This CDR3 has 11 residues. With 6 bases removed from V and 4 bases from J, the gap between germline ends came to 9 bases. Per germline, CDR1 DFQATT and CDR2 SNEGSKA (reference sequence). For the CDR3, the DNA is TGCAGTGCCCAGGGGATCTATGGCTACACCTTC. Translated, it gives CSAQGIYGYTF.

This chain uses TRBV5-4 with TRBJ1-2, with D perhaps TRBD1 (6 bases). Germline-derived CDR1 and CDR2 are SGHNT and YYREEE (reference sequence). The V gene lost 4 bases and the J gene lost 8 bases, with 18 bases spanning the gap. The length of the CDR3 is 14 residues. The CDR3 protein is CASSPEDSLRGYTF. The CDR3, as DNA: TGTGCCAGCAGCCCAGAGGACAGTTTGCGAGGCTACACCTTC.

The genes are TRBV10-2 and TRBJ2-7, with TRBD2 matching over 10 bases. CDR1 and CDR2 from the germline V gene are WSHSY and SAAADI. The CDR3 runs to 14 residues. Trimming cost V 8 bases and J 3 bases; bases outside gene matches: 7. The CDR3 protein is CASALRLAGYEQYF. The CDR3 region has the DNA TGCGCCAGCGCTCTCCGACTAGCGGGCTACGAGCAGTACTTC.

This clone has a single count. The rearrangement links TRBV4-2 to TRBJ1-2, with D uncertain. Trimming removed 3 bases at V and 6 bases at J, with 20 bases between. Germline lookup yields CDR1 LGHNA and CDR2 YNFKEQ. The CDR3 sequence is 16 residues long. The CDR3, as DNA: TGTGCCAGCAGCCACCCTAAGGCAGGCGCTTTGGATGGCTACACCTTC. Amino acids: CASSHPKAGALDGYTF.

This clone was recorded once. The chain carries TRBV7-7 and TRBJ2-3; 10 nucleotides line up with TRBD2. This CDR3 is built from 14 residues. Germline V gene data show CDR1 as SSHAT and CDR2 as FNYEAQ (reference sequence). Losses at the gene ends were 5 bases for V and 4 bases for J; bases not matched to a gene: 3. CDR3 DNA: TGTGCCAGCAGCCCTAGCGGGAGATCAGATACGCAGTATTTT. Encoded protein: CASSPSGRSDTQYF.